This T cell receptor (beta chain) was documented in a study of T cells in women clearing cervical HPV infection. About the study: No precancer developed; the control's incident HPV16 infection cleared within 12 months.

Cervical HPV DNA detected by MY09/MY11 PCR, typed by dot-blot. General study findings and limits: Associations may precede or follow infection; HPV-specific or memory T cells were not isolated.

Sequencing used immunoSEQ multiplex PCR; TCRdb keeps in-frame clones, though not all of them. The sample is made up of fewer than 30,000 clones, and the top ten hold around 7.2% of it. V dropped 0 bases and J dropped 2 bases, with 11 bases sitting between them. The CDR3 contains 15 residues. A note on this clone: Antigen unknown. The read finishes 3 residues shy of the CDR3 end, and the germline J gene is used to complete it.

The sequence came from a woman between 18 and 70 years old with a cervical HPV16 infection that either progressed to CIN3+ or cleared (not recorded which). This sequence joins TRBV23-1 and TRBJ2-7; D possibly corresponds to TRBD2 (6 bases). TRBV23-1 is treated as an ORF (open reading frame) with a function not yet certain. The sequencing sample was made of blood buffy coat. The sequenced part of the CDR3 DNA is TGCGCCAGCAGTCAATCGAGCGGGTCGCCCTACGAG. Translated, it gives CASSQSSGSPYE. The whole CDR3 protein reads CASSQSSGSPYEQYF.